One and the same sample provided the 7 T cell receptor beta chains below, sequenced in a study of cytomegalovirus exposure and HLA in healthy donors. It was with 60 Vbeta and 13 Jbeta primers that the PCR ran. Produced via immunoSEQ multiplex PCR; TCRdb's table is partial and in-frame only. The table has some 150,000 clones, 70% to 85% seen once. Source material: PBMCs. Receptors originate from a man aged 25 to 40 in good health and CMV-seronegative.

The CDR3 loop reads CASSIRTGGNYGYTF. In DNA, the CDR3 is TGTGCCAGCAGCATCCGGACAGGGGGGAACTATGGCTACACCTTC. The chain couples TRBV7-8 to TRBJ1-2, with TRBD1 matching 10 bases. Germline loops: CDR1 SGHVS, CDR2 FQNEAQ. The CDR3 spans 15 residues. The V segment lost 5 bases and the J segment 2 bases; nucleotides outside the gene matches: 5.

This clone has only one observation. The rearrangement uses TRBV19 and TRBJ1-6; 7 bases fit TRBD1. Germline CDR1 is LNHDA and CDR2 is SQIVND (reference sequence). This CDR3 region has 14 residues. After removal of 6 bases from V and 5 bases from J, the junction contained 4 bases not matched to a gene. As DNA, the CDR3 is TGTGCCAGTAGGGAAGACAGGGATAATTCACCCCTCCACTTT. This encodes CASREDRDNSPLHF.

The V call is TRBV19, the J call TRBJ2-7; no clear D gene. CDR1 LNHDA and CDR2 SQIVND come from the germline V gene (reference sequence). The CDR3 has 11 residues. V was pared by 5 bases and J by 3 bases, with 5 bases between. CDR3 protein: CASSSSYEQYF. The CDR3 DNA is TGTGCCAGTAGTTCCAGCTACGAGCAGTACTTC.

V usage is TRBV6-6 and J usage is TRBJ2-7, with TRBD1 matching 9 bases. The CDR3 is made up of 14 amino acids. CDR1 and CDR2 (germline): MNHNY, SVGAGI (reference sequence). Losses at the gene ends were 5 bases for V and 5 bases for J; bases not matched to a gene: 7. As DNA, the CDR3 is TGTGCCAGCAGTCCGGGACAGGGTAGCGACGAGCAGTACTTC. Protein sequence: CASSPGQGSDEQYF.

V gene TRBV2 combines with J gene TRBJ1-2; D is ambiguous. This CDR3 region has 12 residues. The ends were cut back, 6 bases at V and 4 bases at J, with 9 bases in the middle. Germline CDR1 SNHLY, CDR2 FYNNEI. This CDR3 is CASSETSYGYTF. The DNA for the CDR3 is TGTGCCAGCAGCGAAACGAGCTATGGCTACACCTTC.

The rearrangement joins TRBV19 to TRBJ2-3, with D unresolved. The CDR3 runs to 15 residues. The V end was cut by 3 bases, the J end by 1 base, with 11 bases between. Germline loops: CDR1 LNHDA, CDR2 SQIVND (reference sequence). The CDR3 DNA is TGTGCCAGTAGTATTGGGCCTACAGGCACAGATACGCAGTATTTT. Translated: CASSIGPTGTDTQYF.

The chain employs TRBV10-3 and TRBJ2-1; 9 bases match TRBD1. V shed 4 bases and J 7 bases; nucleotides not matched to a gene: 11. Germline-derived CDR1 and CDR2 are ENHRY and SYGVKD. There are 16 residues in the CDR3. CDR3 bases: TGTGCCATCAGTGGGTATAGACAGGGGGACTTAAATGAGCAGTTCTTC. Residues: CAISGYRQGDLNEQFF.